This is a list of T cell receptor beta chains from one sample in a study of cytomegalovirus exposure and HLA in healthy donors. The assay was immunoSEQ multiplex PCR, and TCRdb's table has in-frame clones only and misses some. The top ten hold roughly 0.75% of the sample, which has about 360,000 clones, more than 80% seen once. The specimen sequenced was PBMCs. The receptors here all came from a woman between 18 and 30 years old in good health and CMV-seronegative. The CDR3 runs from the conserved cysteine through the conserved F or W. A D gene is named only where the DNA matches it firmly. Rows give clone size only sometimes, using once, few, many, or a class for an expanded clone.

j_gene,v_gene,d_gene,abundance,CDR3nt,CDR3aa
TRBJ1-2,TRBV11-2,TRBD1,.,TGTGCCAGCAGCTCACAGGGGGGTTGGTATGGCTACACCTTC,CASSSQGGWYGYTF
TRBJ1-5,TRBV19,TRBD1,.,TGTGCCACCACAGGGGAGAGCAATCAGCCCCAGCATTTT,CATTGESNQPQHF
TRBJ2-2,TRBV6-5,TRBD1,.,TGTGCCAGCGAGGACAGGGGGTCCGGGGAGCTGTTTTTT,CASEDRGSGELFF
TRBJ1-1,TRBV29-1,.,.,TGCAGCGTTGTATGGGGGCGCGAAATGAACACTGAAGCTTTCTTT,CSVVWGREMNTEAFF
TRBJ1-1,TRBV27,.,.,TGTGCCAGCAGTCCCGCTGGGGCAGGGGTTCTCCCTGAAGCTTTCTTT,CASSPAGAGVLPEAFF
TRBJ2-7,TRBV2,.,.,TGTGCCAGCAGTGGGCAGGCAGACTACGAGCAGTACTTC,CASSGQADYEQYF
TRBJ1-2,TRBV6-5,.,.,TGTGCCAGCAGTTACTTACAGAGCTATGGCTACACCTTC,CASSYLQSYGYTF
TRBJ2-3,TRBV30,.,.,TGTGCCTGGAGTGCCGGGACTGGGTGGACAGATACGCAGTATTTT,CAWSAGTGWTDTQYF
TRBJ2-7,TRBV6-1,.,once,TGTGCCAGCACCAAGCCAGGCTACTACGAGCAGTACTTC,CASTKPGYYEQYF
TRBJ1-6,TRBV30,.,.,TGTGCCTGGGCGGGGGGGGAGGGGACACCCCTCCACTTT,CAWAGGEGTPLHF
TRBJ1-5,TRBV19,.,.,TGTGCCAGTAGTATGTCAGGGTATAGCAATCAGCCCCAGCATTTT,CASSMSGYSNQPQHF
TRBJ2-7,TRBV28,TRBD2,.,TGTGCCTCCCGGACTAGCGGTTACGAGCAGTACTTC,CASRTSGYEQYF
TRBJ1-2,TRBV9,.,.,TGTGCCAGCAGCTCCGACGAGGGGGATGGCTACACCTTC,CASSSDEGDGYTF
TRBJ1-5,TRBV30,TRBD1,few,TGTGCCTGGGGGGACAGCTCGGTTGCCCAGCCCCAGCATTTT,CAWGDSSVAQPQHF
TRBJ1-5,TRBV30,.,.,TGTGCCTGGGACCGGGGGAGCAATCAGCCCCAGCATTTT,CAWDRGSNQPQHF
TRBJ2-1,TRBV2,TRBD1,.,TGTGCCAGCATGCTTGACAGGGGGGCCTACAATGAGCAGTTCTTC,CASMLDRGAYNEQFF
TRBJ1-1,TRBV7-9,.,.,TGTGCCAGCAGCTTCGGGGGGCCGAACACTGAAGCTTTCTTT,CASSFGGPNTEAFF
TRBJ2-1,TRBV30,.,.,TGTGCCTGGCACCCCTATGGCAGGGAACGTTTCGGTGAGCAGTTCTTC,CAWHPYGRERFGEQFF
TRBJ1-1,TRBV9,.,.,TGTGCCAGCAGCGTCCGATTGGGGCCGAACACTGAAGCTTTCTTT,CASSVRLGPNTEAFF
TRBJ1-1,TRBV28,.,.,TGTGCCAGCAGTCTACCTACAGGGAACACTGAAGCTTTCTTT,CASSLPTGNTEAFF
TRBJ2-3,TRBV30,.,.,TGTGCCTGGGCGGGGGACAAGCGCCCCACAGATACGCAGTATTTT,CAWAGDKRPTDTQYF
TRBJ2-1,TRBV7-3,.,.,TGTGCCAGCAGCGTAAAGACAGGTAACAATGAGCAGTTCTTC,CASSVKTGNNEQFF
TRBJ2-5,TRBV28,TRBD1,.,TGTGCCAGCAGTTTACCTCGACAGGGCGAGACCCAGTACTTC,CASSLPRQGETQYF
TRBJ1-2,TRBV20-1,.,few,TGCAGTGCGCTTACCGGAGATGGCTACACCTTC,CSALTGDGYTF
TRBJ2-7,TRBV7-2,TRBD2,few,TGTGCCAGCAATCCCGGACTAGCGGGAGTTGACGAGCAGTACTTC,CASNPGLAGVDEQYF
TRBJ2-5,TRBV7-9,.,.,TGTGCCAGCAGCTTAGGGGGGGTCCTCCAAGAGACCCAGTACTTC,CASSLGGVLQETQYF
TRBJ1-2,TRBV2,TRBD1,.,TGTGCCAGCAGGGGACAGGGACAGGCTTTTCCTAACTATGGCTACACCTTC,CASRGQGQAFPNYGYTF
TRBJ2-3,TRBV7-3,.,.,TGTGCCAGCAGCTCGGCGGGTTCCACAGATACGCAGTATTTT,CASSSAGSTDTQYF